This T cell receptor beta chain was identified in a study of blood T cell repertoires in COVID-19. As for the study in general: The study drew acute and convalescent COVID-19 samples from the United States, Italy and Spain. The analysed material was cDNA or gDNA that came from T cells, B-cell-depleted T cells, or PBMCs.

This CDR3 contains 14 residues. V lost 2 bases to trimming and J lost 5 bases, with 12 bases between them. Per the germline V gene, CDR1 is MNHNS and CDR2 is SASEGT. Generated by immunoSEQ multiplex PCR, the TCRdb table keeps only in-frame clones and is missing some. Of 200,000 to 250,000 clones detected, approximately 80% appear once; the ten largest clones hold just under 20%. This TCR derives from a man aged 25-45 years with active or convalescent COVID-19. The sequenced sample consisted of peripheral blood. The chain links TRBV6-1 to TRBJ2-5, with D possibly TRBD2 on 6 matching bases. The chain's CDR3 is CASSEPRERETQYF. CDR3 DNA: TGTGCCAGCAGTGAACCCCGGGAGAGGGAGACCCAGTACTTC.